This TCR beta chain was obtained from a study of a mutant IDH1 vaccine in newly diagnosed glioma. Turning to the study itself: Patients got their first vaccination 4-6 weeks after radiotherapy alone, or with temozolomide cycles. Radiotherapy, temozolomide, or both had been given previously, and both were given to most. Males made up around 62% and females roughly 40% of treated patients, whose mean age was around 41 years. General study results and limits: Pseudoprogression apparently lacked any relation to changes in top peripheral T cell clonotypes.

Using immunoSEQ multiplex PCR, the repertoire was profiled, and TCRdb retains in-frame clones only, with some absent. In the table there are fewer than 35,000 clones, around three quarters of which are singletons. The CDR3 extends over 13 amino acids. Germline loops: CDR1 LNHDA, CDR2 SQIVND (reference sequence). Trimming took 5 bases from V and 6 from J, leaving 13 bases between them. Notes on this clone: As yet, its antigen is unknown.

Time point: week 35, safety follow-up. All doses held 300 ug of mutant IDH1 20-mer peptide, with topical imiquimod. This specimen was PBMCs, taken from a glioma patient whose treatment included an IDH1 peptide vaccine. The clonotype originates from a middle-aged man with glioma. This chain uses TRBV19 with TRBJ1-1, with D unresolved. This CDR3 reads CASSPFLAPEAFF. The CDR3, as DNA: TGTGCCAGTAGTCCTTTTCTCGCCCCTGAAGCTTTCTTT.